The following is a TCR beta chain sequence with its context. The antigen this receptor binds is unknown. Base qualities were left out, and no much larger clone turns up one base away. Reading the germline V gene (reference sequence) gives CDR1 MNHEY and CDR2 SMNVEV. V lost 6 bases and J lost 5 bases, and the count of bases not matched to a germline gene is 5. Measured from the cysteine to the phenylalanine, the CDR3 is 15 residues long. CDR3 DNA only is kept here, 45 bases in frame from base 1. This record comes from a study of cytomegalovirus exposure and HLA in healthy donors (TCRdb year 2017). Regarding the complete study: The roughly 700 repertoires of the first cohort and the roughly 110 validation repertoires were produced on the same platform, according to a later analysis. The study aimed to test whether signatures of past pathogen exposure could be identified by cataloging public T cell receptors. Besides the first cohort of roughly 640 subjects, a separate validation cohort made up of 120 different subjects was used. The study combined high-throughput TCR immunosequencing, statistical association of individual TCRs with disease status, and machine learning to predict cytomegalovirus infection status. Paper-wide results and their limitations: While some public TCRs were present in many individuals, most TCR sequences turned up only very rarely across donors. It was suggested by the authors that the approach could potentially be generalized to other disease states and immunological phenotypes. Of the cluster scores, 90% to 95% were above 0 in a later analysis, which found that TCRs clustered in the first cohort also tended to co-occur in the 130 or so validation repertoires. The study gave a list of roughly 150 TCR beta chains associated with cytomegalovirus. A later analysis lacked HLA typing for the validation cohort, so it scored co-occurrence in that cohort across all 110 or so repertoires. In vitro tests confirmed that a few of the cytomegalovirus-associated TCR beta chains recognize cytomegalovirus antigens. Cytomegalovirus status was reported to be diagnosed by the classifier with high specificity and sensitivity in both the original and validation cohorts.

Receptors were amplified or captured by the immunoSEQ multiplex PCR assay. In the source study's methods: A statistical classification framework was built for diagnosing cytomegalovirus status from the catalog of TCR beta chain sequences. Not all clones reach the TCRdb copy of this immuneACCESS table, which keeps in-frame sequences only. Checked studies attribute under half of the gap to unresolved V genes and leave the rest unexplained. D and trimming come from the DNA, and the V and J calls and clone size come from that table. The sample yields around 190,000 clones; around 85% were counted once. 16% of the sample rests with the top ten. Donors formed part of the validation cohort, which comprised about 120 subjects and was distinct from the first cohort of some 700 subjects.

The chain links TRBV27 with TRBJ2-3, and TRBD2 aligns with 13 junction nucleotides. The receptor was derived from a man aged 18 to 30 in good health and CMV-seropositive. Sequencing used PBMCs. The CDR3 is CASSPGTSGIDTQYF. In nucleotide form, the sequence is TGTGCCAGCAGCCCCGGGACTAGCGGGATAGATACGCAGTATTTT.